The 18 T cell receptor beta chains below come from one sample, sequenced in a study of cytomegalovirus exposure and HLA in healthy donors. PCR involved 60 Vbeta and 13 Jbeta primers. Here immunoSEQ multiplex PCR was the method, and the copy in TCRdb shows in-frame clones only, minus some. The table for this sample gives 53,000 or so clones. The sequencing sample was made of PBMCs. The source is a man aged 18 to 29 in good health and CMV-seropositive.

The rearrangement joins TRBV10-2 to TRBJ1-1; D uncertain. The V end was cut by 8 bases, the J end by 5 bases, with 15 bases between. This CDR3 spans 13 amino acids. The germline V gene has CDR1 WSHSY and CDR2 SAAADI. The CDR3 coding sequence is TGCGCCAGCCGTCGCATGACGGGGACTGAAGCTTTCTTT. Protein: CASRRMTGTEAFF.

This chain's CDR3 is CASSFGVSTGELFF. The CDR3 nucleotides are TGTGCCAGCAGCTTCGGTGTGAGCACCGGGGAGCTGTTTTTT. This chain uses TRBV5-6 with TRBJ2-2; D remains unclear. V was shortened by 2 bases and J by 4 bases, with 9 bases between the two germline ends. This CDR3 region has 14 residues. Germline CDR1 SGHDT, CDR2 YYEEEE.

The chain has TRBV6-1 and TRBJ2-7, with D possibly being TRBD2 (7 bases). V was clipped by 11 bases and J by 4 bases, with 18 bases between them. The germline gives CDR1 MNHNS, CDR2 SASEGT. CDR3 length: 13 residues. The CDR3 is CAFEGEGGYEQYF. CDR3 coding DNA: TGTGCCTTCGAGGGGGAGGGGGGTTACGAGCAGTACTTC.

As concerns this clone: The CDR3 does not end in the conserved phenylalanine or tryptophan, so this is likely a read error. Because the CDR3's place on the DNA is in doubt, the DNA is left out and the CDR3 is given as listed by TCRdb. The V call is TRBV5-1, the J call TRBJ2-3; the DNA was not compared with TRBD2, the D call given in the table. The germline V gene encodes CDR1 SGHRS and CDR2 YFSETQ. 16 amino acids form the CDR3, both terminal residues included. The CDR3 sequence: CASSPSPRSSTARCIL.

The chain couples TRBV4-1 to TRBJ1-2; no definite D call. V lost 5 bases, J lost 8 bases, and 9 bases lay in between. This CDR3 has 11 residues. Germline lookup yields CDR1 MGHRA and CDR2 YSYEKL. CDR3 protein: CASSYSGGYTF. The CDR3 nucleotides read TGCGCCAGCAGCTACAGTGGGGGCTACACCTTC.

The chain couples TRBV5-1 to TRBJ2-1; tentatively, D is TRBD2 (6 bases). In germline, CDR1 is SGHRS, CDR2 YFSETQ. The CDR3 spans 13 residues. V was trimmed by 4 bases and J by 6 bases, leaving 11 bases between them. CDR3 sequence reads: CASSRGILNEQFF. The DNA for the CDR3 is TGCGCCAGCAGCCGGGGGATCCTCAATGAGCAGTTCTTC.

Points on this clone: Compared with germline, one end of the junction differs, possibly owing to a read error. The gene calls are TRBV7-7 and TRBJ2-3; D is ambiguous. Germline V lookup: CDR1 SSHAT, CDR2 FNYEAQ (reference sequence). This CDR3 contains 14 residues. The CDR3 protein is CASSPSRGTDTQYF. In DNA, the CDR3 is TGTGCTAGCAGCCCGTCCCGAGGCACAGATACGCAGTATTTT. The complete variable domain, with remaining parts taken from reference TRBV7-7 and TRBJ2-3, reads GAGVSQSPRYKVTKRGQDVTLRCDPISSHATLYWYQQALGQGPEFLTYFNYEAQPDKSGLPSDRFSAERPEGSISTLTIQRTEQRDSAMYRCASSPSRGTDTQYFGPGTRLTVL.

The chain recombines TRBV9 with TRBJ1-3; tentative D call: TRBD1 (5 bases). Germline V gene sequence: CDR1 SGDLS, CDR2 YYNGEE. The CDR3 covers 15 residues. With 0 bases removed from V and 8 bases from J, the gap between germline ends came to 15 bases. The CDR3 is CASSVDGGGRDTIYF. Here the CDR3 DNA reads TGTGCCAGCAGCGTAGACGGGGGGGGTAGAGACACCATATATTTT.

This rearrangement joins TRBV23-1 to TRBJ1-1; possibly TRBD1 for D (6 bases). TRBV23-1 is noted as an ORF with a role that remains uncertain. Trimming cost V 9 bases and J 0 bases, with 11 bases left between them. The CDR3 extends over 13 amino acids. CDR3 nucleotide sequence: TGCGCCAGTAACAGGGCTATGAACACTGAAGCTTTCTTT. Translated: CASNRAMNTEAFF.

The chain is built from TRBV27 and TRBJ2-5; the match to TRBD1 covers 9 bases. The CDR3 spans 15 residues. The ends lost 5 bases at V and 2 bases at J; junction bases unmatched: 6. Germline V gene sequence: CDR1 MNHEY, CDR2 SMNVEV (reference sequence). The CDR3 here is CASSRLGTGQETQYF. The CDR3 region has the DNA TGTGCCAGCAGTCGCCTTGGGACAGGGCAAGAGACCCAGTACTTC.

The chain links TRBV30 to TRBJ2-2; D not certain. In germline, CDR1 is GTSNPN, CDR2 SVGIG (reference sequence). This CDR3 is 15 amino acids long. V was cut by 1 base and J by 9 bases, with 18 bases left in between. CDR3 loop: CAWSAATVGVRELFF. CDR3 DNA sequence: TGTGCCTGGAGTGCGGCTACAGTAGGCGTAAGGGAGCTGTTTTTT.

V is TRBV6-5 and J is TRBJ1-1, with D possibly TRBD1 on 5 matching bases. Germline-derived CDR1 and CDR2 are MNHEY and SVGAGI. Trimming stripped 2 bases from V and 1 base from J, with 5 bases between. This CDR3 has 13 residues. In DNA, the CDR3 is TGTGCCAGCAGTTACGACAGGAACACTGAAGCTTTCTTT. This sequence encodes CASSYDRNTEAFF.

The CDR3 nucleotides read TGCGCCAGCAGCTTGTGGGGACAAGATACGCAGTATTTT. Protein sequence: CASSLWGQDTQYF. The rearrangement joins TRBV5-1 to TRBJ2-3, with TRBD1 as a possible D gene (6 bases). CDR3 length: 13 amino acids. Germline V gives CDR1 SGHRS, CDR2 YFSETQ. V shed 1 base and J shed 5 bases, with 8 bases lying between them.

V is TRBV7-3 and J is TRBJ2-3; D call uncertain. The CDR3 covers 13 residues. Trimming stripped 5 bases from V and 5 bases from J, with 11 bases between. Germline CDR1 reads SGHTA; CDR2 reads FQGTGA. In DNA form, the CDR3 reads TGTGCCAGCAGCCTTCAAGCCTTAGATACGCAGTATTTT. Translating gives CASSLQALDTQYF.

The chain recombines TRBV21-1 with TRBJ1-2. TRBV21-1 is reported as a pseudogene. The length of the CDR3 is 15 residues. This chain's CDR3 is CASSKGELMGDGYTF. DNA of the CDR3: TGTGCCAGCAGCAAAGGGGAGCTGATGGGCGATGGCTACACCTTC.

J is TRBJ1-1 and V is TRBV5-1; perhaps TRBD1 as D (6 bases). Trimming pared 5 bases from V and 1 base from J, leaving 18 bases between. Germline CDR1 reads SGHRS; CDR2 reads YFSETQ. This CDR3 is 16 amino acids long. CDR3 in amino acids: CASSSRDIRANTEAFF. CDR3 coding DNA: TGCGCCAGCAGTTCTAGGGACATCAGGGCGAACACTGAAGCTTTCTTT.

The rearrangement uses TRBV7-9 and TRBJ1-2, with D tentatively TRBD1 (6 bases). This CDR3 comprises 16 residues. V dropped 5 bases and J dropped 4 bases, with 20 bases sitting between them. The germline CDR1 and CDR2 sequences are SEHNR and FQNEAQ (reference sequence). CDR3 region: CASSRGMTGDFYGYTF. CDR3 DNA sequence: TGTGCCAGCAGCCGTGGGATGACAGGAGACTTCTATGGCTACACCTTC.

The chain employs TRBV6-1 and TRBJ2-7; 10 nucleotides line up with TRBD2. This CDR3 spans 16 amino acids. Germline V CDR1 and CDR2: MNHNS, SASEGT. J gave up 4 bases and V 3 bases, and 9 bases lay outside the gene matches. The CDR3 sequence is CASSESLAGGWYEQYF. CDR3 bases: TGTGCCAGCAGTGAGTCCTTAGCGGGAGGATGGTACGAGCAGTACTTC.